The entry below gives a single TCR beta chain sequence along with its context. The method was immunoSEQ multiplex PCR; TCRdb's version includes in-frame clones alone and lacks a portion of them. Found here are around 300,000 clones, around 90% of them singletons; the top ten hold 5% to 6.5%. These data come from a study of Ad26.COV2.S vaccination and SARS-CoV-2 variants. About the study: It was the COV1001 Ad26.COV2.S trial arm that included the donor.

This CDR3 contains 15 residues. The V segment lost 3 bases and the J segment 2 bases; nucleotides outside the gene matches: 7. The germline V gene has CDR1 SGHDT and CDR2 YYEEEE. Treatment indicated: about 20 received Ad26.COV2.S at low or high dose, single or two shots; several received placebo; per-sample allocation not given. Samples came from day 63 after the first vaccine or placebo injection. The sample came from a Boston adult aged 18-55 years. As its vector, the vaccine had Ad26, which expressed Wuhan-strain SARS-CoV-2 spike. The TCR sequence derives from a person aged 18-60 years who received the Ad26.COV2.S COVID-19 vaccine or a placebo. This sample comprised peripheral blood, obtained in a trial of Ad26.COV2.S vaccine versus placebo. The V and J genes are TRBV5-6 and TRBJ2-5; 7 positions agree with TRBD2. The CDR3: CASSSRGLLQETQYF. CDR3 coding DNA: TGTGCCAGCAGCTCACGGGGACTATTACAAGAGACCCAGTACTTC.